This entry lists 23 T cell receptor beta chains sequenced from one sample in a study of cytomegalovirus exposure and HLA in healthy donors. 13 Jbeta primers and 60 Vbeta primers were used for the PCR. The method was immunoSEQ multiplex PCR; TCRdb's version includes in-frame clones alone and lacks a portion of them. The profile shows about 76,000 clones, 60% to 75% of them singletons. The specimen sequenced was PBMCs. Source of these receptors: a woman between 40 and 50 years old in good health and CMV-seropositive.

The table lists this clone with a few counts. The V and J genes are TRBV7-2 and TRBJ2-5; D remains ambiguous. Germline CDR1 and CDR2: SGHTA and FQGNSA. The CDR3 runs to 11 residues. Trimming cost V 2 bases and J 5 bases, with 3 bases left between them. The CDR3 protein is CASSLLETQYF. CDR3 coding DNA: TGTGCCAGCAGCTTACTGGAGACCCAGTACTTC. The entire variable domain, with the rest obtained from reference TRBV7-2 and TRBJ2-5, is as follows: GAGVSQSPSNKVTEKGKDVELRCDPISGHTALYWYRQSLGQGLEFLIYFQGNSAPDKSGLPSDRFSAERTGGSVSTLTIQRTQQEDSAVYLCASSLLETQYFGPGTRLLVL.

This clone is a singleton in its sample. The rearrangement uses TRBV5-6 and TRBJ1-1, with 7 bases aligning to TRBD1. CDR3 length equals 13 residues. Germline CDR1 reads SGHDT; CDR2 reads YYEEEE. Trimming took 4 bases from V and 4 from J; bases not matched to a gene: 4. The CDR3 region is CASSRGRGTEAFF. In nucleotides, the CDR3 is TGTGCCAGCAGCAGGGGGCGGGGCACTGAAGCTTTCTTT.

This clone showed up just a few times. The chain recombines TRBV28 with TRBJ1-4, with TRBD1 matching 8 bases. With V trimmed by 7 bases and J by 8 bases, 3 bases remained unmatched. The length of the CDR3 is 12 residues. CDR1 is MDHEN, CDR2 SYDVKM, per germline. In DNA form, the CDR3 reads TGTGCCAGCAACAGGGGGTACGAAAAACTGTTTTTT. Translation gives CASNRGYEKLFF.

The V and J genes are TRBV4-2 and TRBJ2-3; TRBD1 aligns across 10 bases. The CDR3 runs 16 residues. Germline loops: CDR1 LGHNA, CDR2 YNFKEQ. V lost 2 bases to trimming and J lost 4 bases; unmatched junction nucleotides: 6. Here the CDR3 reads CASSQTRDRGADTQYF. The CDR3 DNA sequence: TGTGCCAGCAGCCAAACCCGGGACAGGGGTGCAGATACGCAGTATTTT.

The CDR3 DNA is TGTGCCAGCAGCGAGGCGAACACTGAAGCTTTCTTT. This sequence encodes CASSEANTEAFF. The chain has TRBV5-4 and TRBJ1-1; D unresolved. Per germline, CDR1 SGHNT and CDR2 YYREEE (reference sequence). The ends were cut back, 4 bases at V and 1 base at J, with 5 bases in the middle. This CDR3 contains 12 residues.

The chain has TRBV29-1 and TRBJ2-2, with 10 bases fitting TRBD1. The V gene's germline CDR1 is SQVTM and CDR2 ANQGSEA. The CDR3 extends over 15 amino acids. V shed 7 bases, J shed 7 bases, and the junction held 12 bases outside the gene matches. The CDR3 DNA reads as TGCAGCGCATACCGCGGGACAGGGGTGATCGGGGAGCTGTTTTTT. Its translation: CSAYRGTGVIGELFF.

This chain connects TRBV4-1 to TRBJ1-1; no definite D call. Germline-derived CDR1 and CDR2 are MGHRA and YSYEKL. V lost 4 bases to trimming and J lost 1 base, with 13 bases between them. The CDR3 consists of 15 residues. This CDR3 is CASSLQGRGNTEAFF. Written as DNA, the CDR3 is TGCGCCAGCAGCCTCCAAGGGCGGGGGAACACTGAAGCTTTCTTT.

This rearrangement joins TRBV29-1 to TRBJ2-1; D unclear. V shed 4 bases and J shed 0 bases, with 7 bases lying between them. CDR3 size: 13 residues. Germline V gene lookup returns CDR1 SQVTM and CDR2 ANQGSEA. CDR3 protein: CSVASISYNEQFF. The CDR3 region has the DNA TGCAGCGTTGCCAGTATCTCCTACAATGAGCAGTTCTTC.

As for this clone: A read error may account for a junction end that differs from germline. The chain combines TRBV7-9 with TRBJ2-2; 9 bases map to TRBD2. The CDR3 contains 18 residues. Looked up from germline, CDR1 is SEHNR and CDR2 is FQNEAQ (reference sequence). In DNA form, the CDR3 reads TGTGCCAGCACCTTAGAAGTCCCCGGACTAGCGTCCACCGGGGAGCTGTTTTTT. Amino acid sequence: CASTLEVPGLASTGELFF.

The chain recombines TRBV14 with TRBJ1-2; possibly TRBD1 for D (6 bases). With 6 bases removed from V and 0 bases from J, the gap between germline ends came to 11 bases. The germline V gene has CDR1 SGHDN and CDR2 FVKESK. CDR3 length: 14 residues. CDR3 DNA: TGTGCCAGCAGTGGGGGCAGAGCTAACTATGGCTACACCTTC. Residues: CASSGGRANYGYTF.

This chain joins TRBV7-2 and TRBJ2-7; D might be TRBD2 (5 bases). The CDR3 is 12 residues long. The germline V gene has CDR1 SGHTA and CDR2 FQGNSA. Trimming took off 5 bases at V and 6 bases at J, with 11 bases between the two ends. CDR3 in amino acids: CASSALGVEQYF. The CDR3 DNA reads as TGTGCCAGCAGCGCTCTCGGGGTCGAGCAGTACTTC.

The chain combines TRBV18 with TRBJ1-1, with D perhaps TRBD1 (5 bases). Trimming cost V 4 bases and J 0 bases, with 9 bases left between them. Germline V gives CDR1 KGHSH, CDR2 LQKENI. The length of the CDR3 is 14 residues. CDR3 protein: CASSQGNMNTEAFF. In DNA form, the CDR3 reads TGTGCCAGCTCACAGGGGAATATGAACACTGAAGCTTTCTTT.

The rearrangement uses TRBV6-6 and TRBJ1-5; D might be TRBD1 (6 bases). Trimming stripped 2 bases from V and 2 bases from J, with 10 bases between. Germline-derived CDR1 and CDR2 are MNHNY and SVGAGI (reference sequence). The CDR3 sequence is 15 residues long. CDR3 protein: CASSYRDIRNQPQHF. CDR3 coding DNA: TGTGCCAGCAGTTACAGGGACATCCGCAATCAGCCCCAGCATTTT.

This clone was seen a handful of times. The rearrangement joins TRBV25-1 to TRBJ1-1, with 7 bases lining up with TRBD1. CDR1 MGHDK and CDR2 SYGVNS come from the germline V gene. The J segment lost 6 bases and the V segment lost 4 bases, leaving 5 bases of the junction unmatched. The CDR3 loop spans 13 amino acids. The chain's CDR3 is CASSVTGTAEAFF. For the CDR3, the DNA is TGTGCCAGCAGTGTGACCGGGACAGCTGAAGCTTTCTTT.

The V gene is TRBV18, the J gene TRBJ1-1; 10 positions match TRBD1. The CDR3 loop spans 16 amino acids. V shed 4 bases, J shed 4 bases, and the junction held 9 bases outside the gene matches. CDR1 and CDR2 from the germline V gene are KGHSH and LQKENI. The CDR3 bases are TGTGCCAGCTCACTGTCGACAGGGGGCGCAGGCACTGAAGCTTTCTTT. Amino acids: CASSLSTGGAGTEAFF.

The chain recombines TRBV18 with TRBJ1-2; 8 bases align to TRBD1. The CDR3 length is 15 residues. J lost 8 bases, V lost 2 bases, and 10 bases had no gene match. CDR1 is KGHSH, CDR2 LQKENI, per germline. The CDR3 nucleotides are TGTGCCAGCTCACCAATGGGACAGGTCCAGGTCGGCTACACCTTC. Its protein product is CASSPMGQVQVGYTF.

The chain joins TRBV28 to TRBJ1-3; no firm D call. The CDR3 totals 14 residues. Germline V gene sequence: CDR1 MDHEN, CDR2 SYDVKM. Trimming pared 3 bases from V and 4 bases from J, leaving 10 bases between. CDR3 loop: CASSFGWRGNTIYF. CDR3 sequence (DNA): TGTGCCAGCAGTTTCGGGTGGCGCGGAAACACCATATATTTT.

This clone was observed once. This chain links TRBV19 with TRBJ2-3; no firm D call. V was trimmed by 4 bases and J by 1 base, leaving 6 bases between them. The CDR3 totals 13 residues. The germline CDR1 and CDR2 sequences are LNHDA and SQIVND (reference sequence). The CDR3 region has the DNA TGTGCCAGTAGTAAGAGTGGCACAGATACGCAGTATTTT. Encoded protein: CASSKSGTDTQYF.

This clone occurred once. V usage is TRBV13 and J usage is TRBJ2-7; 8 bases are shared with TRBD2. Germline CDR1 reads PRHDT; CDR2 reads FYEKMQ (reference sequence). After removal of 6 bases from V and 4 bases from J, the junction contained 11 bases not matched to a gene. This CDR3 region has 15 residues. The CDR3: CASSRSSGGHYEQYF. As DNA, the CDR3 is TGTGCCAGCAGTCGCTCGTCGGGGGGGCATTACGAGCAGTACTTC.

The chain is built from TRBV7-9 and TRBJ2-5; no reliable D call. CDR1 SEHNR and CDR2 FQNEAQ come from the germline V gene (reference sequence). The CDR3 extends over 15 amino acids. V gave up 5 bases and J gave up 1 base, with 14 bases separating them. The CDR3 here is CASSPHYELQETQYF. CDR3 nucleotides: TGTGCCAGCAGCCCCCATTATGAGCTCCAAGAGACCCAGTACTTC.

This chain connects TRBV29-1 to TRBJ2-5, with D possibly being TRBD1 (6 bases). The CDR3 runs 13 residues. Germline CDR1 and CDR2: SQVTM and ANQGSEA. V dropped 7 bases and J dropped 3 bases, with 15 bases sitting between them. This CDR3 reads CSGRQAPKETQYF. DNA of the CDR3: TGCAGCGGAAGACAGGCCCCCAAAGAGACCCAGTACTTC.

The chain is built from TRBV19 and TRBJ1-4; 12 nucleotides align to TRBD1. This CDR3 has 17 residues. Trimming cost V 2 bases and J 10 bases; bases outside gene matches: 11. CDR1 is LNHDA and CDR2 is SQIVND in the germline V gene (reference sequence). CDR3 nucleotide sequence: TGTGCCAGTAGTATAATCTCGGCCGGGACAGGGGGCCGAAAACTGTTTTTT. Residues: CASSIISAGTGGRKLFF.

This clone was seen just once. The chain couples TRBV6-5 to TRBJ1-1; the match to TRBD1 covers 9 bases. Trimming cost V 6 bases and J 12 bases; bases outside gene matches: 8. The CDR3 runs to 12 residues. CDR1 and CDR2 from the germline V gene are MNHEY and SVGAGI. CDR3 nucleotide sequence: TGTGCCAGCAGACCTGGACAGGGGTTGACTTTCTTT. Residues: CASRPGQGLTFF.